This passage covers 19 T cell receptor beta chains from one sample sequenced in a study of T cell changes during pregnancy in multiple sclerosis. The method was immunoSEQ multiplex PCR; TCRdb's version includes in-frame clones alone and lacks a portion of them. There are fewer than 100,000 clones in the sample; around 93% occur only once, and approximately 2.4% lies in the top ten. The specimen comprised peripheral blood, sampled after pregnancy. The receptors here all came from a female donor in good health, enrolled as a control in a pregnancy study.

This clone was recorded only once. This rearrangement joins TRBV7-9 to TRBJ2-2; D perhaps matches TRBD1 (5 bases). The ends were cut back, 4 bases at V and 10 bases at J, with 7 bases in the middle. The germline V gene encodes CDR1 SEHNR and CDR2 FQNEAQ (reference sequence). This CDR3 spans 11 amino acids. The CDR3 is CASSSTVELFF. The CDR3 region has the DNA TGTGCCAGCAGCTCGACAGTGGAGCTGTTTTTT.

Remarks on this clone: A read error may account for a junction end that differs from germline. The chain carries TRBV7-3 and TRBJ2-2; possible D gene TRBD2, 6 bases. This CDR3 contains 14 residues. Looked up from germline, CDR1 is SGHTA and CDR2 is FQGTGA. The CDR3 DNA reads as TGTGCCAGCAGGATAAGTGGGAGCACCGGGGGGCTGTTTTTT. Translated, it gives CASRISGSTGGLFF.

The chain joins TRBV5-6 to TRBJ2-2, with TRBD2 matching 7 bases. The germline gives CDR1 SGHDT, CDR2 YYEEEE. V was clipped by 4 bases and J by 7 bases; unmatched bases: 10. This CDR3 is 15 amino acids long. CDR3 sequence reads: CASSTLTVAGGELFF. CDR3 nucleotides: TGTGCCAGCAGCACCCTAACGGTAGCGGGCGGGGAGCTGTTTTTT.

This clone has only one observation. The gene calls are TRBV27 and TRBJ1-2; no reliable D call. The CDR3 sequence is 15 residues long. Germline CDR1 reads MNHEY; CDR2 reads SMNVEV (reference sequence). Trimming cost V 0 bases and J 8 bases, with 16 bases left between them. The CDR3, as DNA: TGTGCCAGCAGTTTATCTCCAGGTGCAGGCGCGGGCTACACCTTC. Translated: CASSLSPGAGAGYTF.

In this sample, this clone turned up once. The chain couples TRBV7-9 to TRBJ2-5; TRBD1 might be the D (6 bases). Trimming left V 0 bases short and J 5 bases short, with 16 bases between. This CDR3 has 16 residues. Germline lookup yields CDR1 SEHNR and CDR2 FQNEAQ (reference sequence). The DNA of the CDR3 is TGTGCCAGCAGCTTAGCCCAGGGGTATTTGTATGAGACCCAGTACTTC. It encodes CASSLAQGYLYETQYF.

V gene TRBV11-2 combines with J gene TRBJ2-5; D possibly corresponds to TRBD2 (5 bases). The CDR3 is made up of 14 amino acids. The germline V and J ends were trimmed by 1 base and 5 bases, with 11 bases remaining between them. From germline, CDR1 is SGHAT and CDR2 FQNNGV. The CDR3 DNA sequence: TGTGCCAGCAGCTTAGGAATGAGGGTCGAGACCCAGTACTTC. Its protein is CASSLGMRVETQYF. Full variable domain (rest looked up from reference TRBV11-2 and TRBJ2-5): EAGVAQSPRYKIIEKRQSVAFWCNPISGHATLYWYQQILGQGPKLLIQFQNNGVVDDSQLPKDRFSAERLKGVDSTLKIQPAKLEDSAVYLCASSLGMRVETQYFGPGTRLLVL.

The genes are TRBV6-1 and TRBJ1-5; 8 bases align to TRBD1. The germline CDR1 and CDR2 sequences are MNHNS and SASEGT. This CDR3 is 15 amino acids long. Losses at the gene ends were 7 bases for V and 7 bases for J; bases not matched to a gene: 12. The CDR3 protein is CASKARGQVYQPQHF. The CDR3 bases are TGTGCCAGCAAAGCCAGGGGGCAAGTCTACCAGCCCCAGCATTTT.

This chain uses TRBV6-4 with TRBJ1-6, with 9 positions matching TRBD1. This CDR3 region has 14 residues. Unmatched junction bases numbered 3, after V lost 3 bases and J lost 9 bases. Germline V gives CDR1 MRHNA, CDR2 SNTAGT. CDR3 protein: CASSEQGQGSPLHF. The CDR3 DNA is TGTGCCAGCAGTGAGCAGGGACAGGGTTCACCCCTCCACTTT.

V gene TRBV27 combines with J gene TRBJ2-1; 10 bases are a match to TRBD2. Trimming cost V 6 bases and J 3 bases; bases outside gene matches: 8. There are 16 residues in the CDR3. Germline loops: CDR1 MNHEY, CDR2 SMNVEV (reference sequence). The CDR3 DNA is TGTGCCAGCAGGGCCGGGACTAGCGTATACTACAATGAGCAGTTCTTC. Translated: CASRAGTSVYYNEQFF.

The V and J genes are TRBV7-8 and TRBJ2-7; D call uncertain. This CDR3 contains 11 residues. V was trimmed by 4 bases and J by 7 bases, leaving 8 bases between them. Germline V gives CDR1 SGHVS, CDR2 FQNEAQ. CDR3 amino acids: CASSSTVEQYF. In DNA form, the CDR3 reads TGTGCCAGCAGCTCGACTGTTGAGCAGTACTTC.

The chain joins TRBV7-9 to TRBJ1-1; D perhaps matches TRBD1 (6 bases). The V end lost 1 base, the J end lost 1 base, and 10 bases lay between the germline ends. The germline CDR1 and CDR2 sequences are SEHNR and FQNEAQ (reference sequence). This CDR3 spans 15 amino acids. The CDR3: CASSLGQERNTEAFF. CDR3 sequence (DNA): TGTGCCAGCAGCTTAGGACAGGAAAGGAACACTGAAGCTTTCTTT.

V is TRBV19 and J is TRBJ2-5, with TRBD2 identical over 7 bases. Losses at the gene ends were 6 bases for V and 2 bases for J; bases not matched to a gene: 3. CDR3 length: 13 amino acids. Germline V CDR1 and CDR2: LNHDA, SQIVND (reference sequence). CDR3 nucleotide sequence: TGTGCCAGTAGCACTAGCGTACAAGAGACCCAGTACTTC. It specifies CASSTSVQETQYF.

The chain joins TRBV2 to TRBJ2-7, with D possibly being TRBD2 (7 bases). The CDR3 covers 16 residues. V was clipped by 8 bases and J by 9 bases, with 29 bases between them. Germline V gene sequence: CDR1 SNHLY, CDR2 FYNNEI. In nucleotides, the CDR3 is TGTGCCAGCGGTGGAAGTTCAGGGGCGGGAGTACGCGGGCAGTACTTC. Translated: CASGGSSGAGVRGQYF.

With regard to this clone: Other DNA variants within this sample encode the same CDR3. The chain couples TRBV6-1 to TRBJ2-3, with TRBD2 matching 12 bases. From germline, CDR1 is MNHNS and CDR2 SASEGT. Germline trimming cut 1 base from V and 6 bases from J; bases unmatched to any gene: 2. The length of the CDR3 is 15 residues. The CDR3 region has the DNA TGTGCCAGCAGTGAAGGACTAGCGGGAGCGGATACGCAGTATTTT. This encodes CASSEGLAGADTQYF.

V gene TRBV7-9 combines with J gene TRBJ2-5; D possibly corresponds to TRBD1 (6 bases). Germline CDR1 is SEHNR and CDR2 is FQNEAQ (reference sequence). Trimming took off 2 bases at V and 9 bases at J, with 16 bases between the two ends. This CDR3 is built from 14 residues. The CDR3 sequence is CASSLNSGAEAQYF. The CDR3 DNA reads TGTGCCAGCAGCTTAAACTCAGGGGCCGAGGCCCAGTACTTC.

The chain employs TRBV4-1 and TRBJ2-5; maybe TRBD2 (6 bases). The CDR3 totals 19 residues. V was shortened by 0 bases and J by 0 bases, with 20 bases between the two germline ends. Looked up from germline, CDR1 is MGHRA and CDR2 is YSYEKL. The CDR3 coding sequence is TGCGCCAGCAGCCAAGAGTTGATGTTAGGCGGGGCGAACCAAGAGACCCAGTACTTC. Amino acid sequence: CASSQELMLGGANQETQYF.

The genes are TRBV2 and TRBJ1-4; 7 bases map to TRBD1. The V segment lost 6 bases and the J segment 7 bases; nucleotides outside the gene matches: 11. The CDR3 has 15 amino acids. CDR1 and CDR2 (germline): SNHLY, FYNNEI. Here the CDR3 DNA reads TGTGCCAGCAGAACACAGGGGCTACCTACTGAAAAACTGTTTTTT. This translates into CASRTQGLPTEKLFF.

This clone has only one observation. The chain couples TRBV27 to TRBJ1-2; D not resolved. CDR3 length: 13 residues. V was clipped by 5 bases and J by 8 bases, with 15 bases between them. Germline V gene sequence: CDR1 MNHEY, CDR2 SMNVEV (reference sequence). DNA for the CDR3: TGTGCCAGCAGTCCCCGGGATCGGCAGGGCTACACCTTC. Translating gives CASSPRDRQGYTF.

CDR3 amino acids: CASSYETNGAFF. In DNA, the CDR3 is TGTGCCAGCAGTTACGAGACCAACGGGGCTTTCTTT. This chain uses TRBV6-5 with TRBJ1-1; D gene uncertain. CDR1 is MNHEY, CDR2 SVGAGI, per germline. The CDR3 has 12 residues. V was clipped by 2 bases and J by 11 bases, with 12 bases between them.